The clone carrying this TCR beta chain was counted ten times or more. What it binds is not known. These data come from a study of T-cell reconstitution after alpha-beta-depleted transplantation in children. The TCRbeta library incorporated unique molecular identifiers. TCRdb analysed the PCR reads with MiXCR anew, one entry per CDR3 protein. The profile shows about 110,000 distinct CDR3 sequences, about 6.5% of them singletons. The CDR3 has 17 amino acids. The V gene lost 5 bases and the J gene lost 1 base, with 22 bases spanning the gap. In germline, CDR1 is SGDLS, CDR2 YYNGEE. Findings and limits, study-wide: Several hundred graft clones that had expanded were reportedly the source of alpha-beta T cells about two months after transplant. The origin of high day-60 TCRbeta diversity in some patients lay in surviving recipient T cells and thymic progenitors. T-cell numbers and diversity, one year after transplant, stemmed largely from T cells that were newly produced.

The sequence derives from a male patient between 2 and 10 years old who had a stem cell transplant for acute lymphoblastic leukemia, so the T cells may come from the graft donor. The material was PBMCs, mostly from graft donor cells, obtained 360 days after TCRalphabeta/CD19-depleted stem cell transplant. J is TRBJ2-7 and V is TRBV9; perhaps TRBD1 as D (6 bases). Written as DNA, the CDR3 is TGTGCCAGCAGTTCTCATTCAGACAGGACTTATTCCTACGAGCAGTACTTC. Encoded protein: CASSSHSDRTYSYEQYF.